The rows below give T cell receptor beta chains drawn from one sample of a study of identical twins. Via MiXCR, TCRdb re-called the 5' RACE reads, giving one row per CDR3 protein. This sample has some 710,000 distinct CDR3 sequences, with 6% to 6.5% found just once. The sequenced sample consisted of naive T cells sorted from blood. The receptor source for this set is a man aged 18-30 years in good health. Both conserved end residues are part of each CDR3. Each record gives: D gene, clone size, V gene, J gene, CDR3 DNA, CDR3 protein. The D gene is left open where the match is weak. Clone size is not always given. Where it is, it says once, few, many or a class for expanded clones.

d_call: NA; clone_size: many; v_call: TRBV6-2/TRBV6-3; j_call: TRBJ1-1; cdr3_nt: TGTGCCAGCAGTTACTCGATCACGAACACTGAAGCTTTCTTT; cdr3_aa: CASSYSITNTEAFF
d_call: NA; clone_size: few; v_call: TRBV28; j_call: TRBJ2-7; cdr3_nt: TGTGCCAGCAGCGGAAATGAGCAGTACTTC; cdr3_aa: CASSGNEQYF
d_call: NA; clone_size: NA; v_call: TRBV12-3/TRBV12-4; j_call: TRBJ1-5; cdr3_nt: TGTGCCAGCAGTTTTTACTCCCAGGGGCCTCAGCCCCAGCATTTT; cdr3_aa: CASSFYSQGPQPQHF
d_call: TRBD1; clone_size: many; v_call: TRBV5-1; j_call: TRBJ2-7; cdr3_nt: TGCGCCAGCAGCGTTCATCCTTCAGGGGGCATGAACGAGCAGTACTTC; cdr3_aa: CASSVHPSGGMNEQYF
d_call: NA; clone_size: many; v_call: TRBV5-1; j_call: TRBJ2-3; cdr3_nt: TGCGCCAGCAGCCCGGATGTAGTAAAAGGCACAGATACGCAGTATTTT; cdr3_aa: CASSPDVVKGTDTQYF
d_call: TRBD2; clone_size: few; v_call: TRBV20-1; j_call: TRBJ2-2; cdr3_nt: TGCAGTGCCGGACTAGCGGTGAACACCGGGGAGCTGTTTTTT; cdr3_aa: CSAGLAVNTGELFF
d_call: NA; clone_size: many; v_call: TRBV12-3/TRBV12-4; j_call: TRBJ2-5; cdr3_nt: TGTGCCAGCAGTTTAGGTGGCGGGAACCTCCAAGAGACCCAGTACTTC; cdr3_aa: CASSLGGGNLQETQYF
d_call: TRBD1; clone_size: many; v_call: TRBV2; j_call: TRBJ2-1; cdr3_nt: TGTGCCAGTTCCGCCGTCGGGACAGGCTCCTACAATGAGCAGTTCTTC; cdr3_aa: CASSAVGTGSYNEQFF
d_call: TRBD1; clone_size: many; v_call: TRBV12-3/TRBV12-4; j_call: TRBJ1-1; cdr3_nt: TGTGCCAGCAGATCGGCCGGGACAGGAGCCACTGAAGCTTTCTTT; cdr3_aa: CASRSAGTGATEAFF
d_call: NA; clone_size: few; v_call: TRBV14; j_call: TRBJ2-7; cdr3_nt: TGTGCCAGCAGCCAAGGTAGGGGGATCTACGAGCAGTACTTC; cdr3_aa: CASSQGRGIYEQYF
d_call: TRBD2; clone_size: many; v_call: TRBV7-2; j_call: TRBJ2-3; cdr3_nt: TGTGCCAGCAGCCGTATGCTAGCGGGAGGGCTGCCGAATACGCAGTATTTT; cdr3_aa: CASSRMLAGGLPNTQYF
d_call: NA; clone_size: many; v_call: TRBV6-1; j_call: TRBJ2-4; cdr3_nt: TGTGCCAGCAGTGCCGGGTTTAGCCTAAGCAAAAACATTCAGTACTTC; cdr3_aa: CASSAGFSLSKNIQYF
d_call: TRBD2; clone_size: many; v_call: TRBV29-1; j_call: TRBJ2-3; cdr3_nt: TGCAGCGTTGTTGGGACTAGCGGGAGAGATACGCAGTATTTT; cdr3_aa: CSVVGTSGRDTQYF
d_call: TRBD2; clone_size: NA; v_call: TRBV5-6; j_call: TRBJ2-5; cdr3_nt: TGTGCCAGCAGCTTGCCAGGCGGGGGACCCTCCAAAGAGACCCAGTACTTC; cdr3_aa: CASSLPGGGPSKETQYF
d_call: TRBD2; clone_size: many; v_call: TRBV5-1; j_call: TRBJ2-3; cdr3_nt: TGCGCCAGTCGAATGACTAGCGGTTATGGAGATACGCAGTATTTT; cdr3_aa: CASRMTSGYGDTQYF
d_call: NA; clone_size: many; v_call: TRBV29-1; j_call: TRBJ2-1; cdr3_nt: TGCAGCGTTTCCGGTGCCGGAATTGAGCAGTTCTTC; cdr3_aa: CSVSGAGIEQFF
d_call: NA; clone_size: once; v_call: TRBV2; j_call: TRBJ2-3; cdr3_nt: TGTGCCAGCCCAAAGCCACCCAAAGGACAGCGTTGGGCGGATACGCAGTATTTT; cdr3_aa: CASPKPPKGQRWADTQYF
d_call: NA; clone_size: NA; v_call: TRBV7-9; j_call: TRBJ1-2; cdr3_nt: TGTGCCAGCAGCCTCGGCGGGACGCGAGCTAACTATGGCTACTCCTTC; cdr3_aa: CASSLGGTRANYGYSF
d_call: TRBD1; clone_size: few; v_call: TRBV3-1; j_call: TRBJ1-6; cdr3_nt: TGTGCCAGCAGCCAAGTCCTCCGACAGGGGAGGAATTCACCCCTCCACTTT; cdr3_aa: CASSQVLRQGRNSPLHF
d_call: NA; clone_size: few; v_call: TRBV14; j_call: TRBJ2-2; cdr3_nt: TGTGCCAGCAGCCCCGTTGGGGAAAACACCGGGGAGCTGTTTTTT; cdr3_aa: CASSPVGENTGELFF
d_call: TRBD1; clone_size: many; v_call: TRBV4-2; j_call: TRBJ1-1; cdr3_nt: TGTGCCAGCAGCCAAGATGGCTCGACAGGGGTAGCTTTCTTT; cdr3_aa: CASSQDGSTGVAFF
d_call: NA; clone_size: NA; v_call: TRBV18; j_call: TRBJ2-5; cdr3_nt: TGTGCCAGCTCACCAGTTGAGGGTATCCAAGAGACCCAGTACTTC; cdr3_aa: CASSPVEGIQETQYF
d_call: TRBD2; clone_size: many; v_call: TRBV12-3/TRBV12-4; j_call: TRBJ2-3; cdr3_nt: TGTGCCAGCAGTTTAGTGCCTGCGGGAGGTGATACGCAGTATTTT; cdr3_aa: CASSLVPAGGDTQYF
d_call: NA; clone_size: many; v_call: TRBV20-1; j_call: TRBJ2-3; cdr3_nt: TGCAGTGCTGGGGGTCGTGATACGCAGTATTTT; cdr3_aa: CSAGGRDTQYF
d_call: NA; clone_size: NA; v_call: TRBV11-2; j_call: TRBJ2-4; cdr3_nt: TGTGCCAGCAGCCCTGTTGGGCTCGGACGCGCTAGACTAGCCAAAAACATTCAGTACTTC; cdr3_aa: CASSPVGLGRARLAKNIQYF
d_call: NA; clone_size: many; v_call: TRBV2; j_call: TRBJ2-7; cdr3_nt: TGTGCCAGCAAGAAAACAGGGTACGAGCAGTACTTC; cdr3_aa: CASKKTGYEQYF
d_call: NA; clone_size: many; v_call: TRBV6-5; j_call: TRBJ2-2; cdr3_nt: TGTGCCAGCAGTTACAGGGACGGCACCGGGGAGCTGTTTTTT; cdr3_aa: CASSYRDGTGELFF